The rows below give T cell receptor beta chains drawn from one sample of a study of blood T cell repertoires in COVID-19. The method was immunoSEQ multiplex PCR; TCRdb's version includes in-frame clones alone and lacks a portion of them. The table lists roughly 230,000 clones, approximately 83% of them singletons. The sample comprised peripheral blood. The receptors stem from a woman in her forties or fifties with acute or convalescent COVID-19. Each CDR3 is given with its conserved first and last residue. D genes are given only for firm matches. Some rows mark clone size as missing; the rest say once, few, many or name a class of expanded clone.

j_gene: TRBJ1-4; abundance: -; v_gene: TRBV28; d_gene: -; CDR3aa: CASSYLTGSGEKLFF; CDR3nt: TGTGCCAGCAGTTACCTTACAGGGTCGGGTGAAAAACTGTTTTTT
j_gene: TRBJ2-2; abundance: once; v_gene: TRBV9; d_gene: -; CDR3aa: CASSYTLGRGELFF; CDR3nt: TGTGCCAGCAGCTACACCCTGGGCCGCGGGGAGCTGTTTTTT
j_gene: TRBJ2-3; abundance: -; v_gene: TRBV28; d_gene: TRBD1; CDR3aa: CASSLTGGTDTQYF; CDR3nt: TGTGCCAGCAGTTTAACAGGGGGCACAGATACGCAGTATTTT
j_gene: TRBJ2-7; abundance: -; v_gene: TRBV6-2/TRBV6-3; d_gene: TRBD1; CDR3aa: CASSKSWTGNFYEQYF; CDR3nt: TGTGCCAGCAGCAAATCCTGGACAGGGAATTTCTACGAGCAGTACTTC
j_gene: TRBJ2-5; abundance: -; v_gene: TRBV6-6; d_gene: -; CDR3aa: CASSYNTPPQTQYF; CDR3nt: TGTGCCAGCAGTTACAATACACCGCCTCAGACCCAGTACTTC
j_gene: TRBJ1-2; abundance: -; v_gene: TRBV5-1; d_gene: TRBD1; CDR3aa: CASSPQGARVGYTF; CDR3nt: TGCGCCAGCAGCCCGCAGGGGGCGCGGGTTGGCTACACCTTC
j_gene: TRBJ1-1; abundance: -; v_gene: TRBV5-1; d_gene: TRBD1; CDR3aa: CASSFGTGTAEAFF; CDR3nt: TGCGCCAGCAGCTTTGGCACCGGGACAGCTGAAGCTTTCTTT
j_gene: TRBJ2-7; abundance: -; v_gene: TRBV2; d_gene: -; CDR3aa: CASSASSYEQYF; CDR3nt: TGTGCCAGCAGTGCCAGCTCCTACGAGCAGTACTTC
j_gene: TRBJ1-2; abundance: few; v_gene: TRBV28; d_gene: -; CDR3aa: CASRNSGQMGKDGYTF; CDR3nt: TGTGCCAGCAGAAATTCCGGACAGATGGGGAAGGACGGCTACACCTTC
j_gene: TRBJ2-1; abundance: few; v_gene: TRBV7-3; d_gene: TRBD1; CDR3aa: CASSEGQIYNEQFF; CDR3nt: TGTGCCAGCAGCGAGGGACAGATTTACAATGAGCAGTTCTTC
j_gene: TRBJ2-1; abundance: -; v_gene: TRBV11-2; d_gene: -; CDR3aa: CASSFQEGSLSYNEQFF; CDR3nt: TGTGCCAGCAGCTTCCAGGAAGGATCCCTCTCCTACAATGAGCAGTTCTTC
j_gene: TRBJ2-4; abundance: -; v_gene: TRBV7-2; d_gene: TRBD1; CDR3aa: CASSPGQAQNIQYF; CDR3nt: TGTGCCAGCAGCCCGGGACAGGCCCAAAACATTCAGTACTTC
j_gene: TRBJ1-1; abundance: -; v_gene: TRBV2; d_gene: -; CDR3aa: CASQEEVGTEAFF; CDR3nt: TGTGCCAGCCAAGAAGAGGTCGGCACTGAAGCTTTCTTT
j_gene: TRBJ2-3; abundance: -; v_gene: TRBV7-2; d_gene: TRBD2; CDR3aa: CASSSVAGVAADTQYF; CDR3nt: TGTGCCAGCAGCTCTGTAGCGGGAGTGGCTGCAGATACGCAGTATTTT
j_gene: TRBJ2-1; abundance: -; v_gene: TRBV6-5; d_gene: -; CDR3aa: CASSKGQGSYNEQFF; CDR3nt: TGTGCCAGCAGTAAGGGTCAGGGCTCCTACAATGAGCAGTTCTTC
j_gene: TRBJ2-3; abundance: once; v_gene: TRBV5-5; d_gene: TRBD1; CDR3aa: CASSVAGTGVATDTQYF; CDR3nt: TGTGCCAGCAGCGTAGCCGGGACAGGGGTAGCCACAGATACGCAGTATTTT
j_gene: TRBJ2-1; abundance: once; v_gene: TRBV3-1/TRBV3-2; d_gene: TRBD2; CDR3aa: CASSPGLAGNEQFF; CDR3nt: TGTGCCAGCAGCCCCGGACTAGCAGGCAATGAGCAGTTCTTC
j_gene: TRBJ2-7; abundance: -; v_gene: TRBV28; d_gene: -; CDR3aa: CASSLGQSYEQYF; CDR3nt: TGTGCCAGCAGTTTAGGACAGTCCTACGAGCAGTACTTC
j_gene: TRBJ2-1; abundance: -; v_gene: TRBV11-2; d_gene: TRBD2; CDR3aa: CASSKSLAGVNEQFF; CDR3nt: TGTGCCAGCAGCAAAAGCCTAGCGGGAGTCAATGAGCAGTTCTTC
j_gene: TRBJ1-1; abundance: -; v_gene: TRBV28; d_gene: TRBD1; CDR3aa: CASIEGGSEAFF; CDR3nt: TGTGCCAGCATCGAAGGGGGCTCTGAAGCTTTCTTT
j_gene: TRBJ1-2; abundance: -; v_gene: TRBV28; d_gene: -; CDR3aa: CASTPGGRGGHGYTF; CDR3nt: TGTGCCAGCACCCCGGGTGGCAGGGGAGGGCATGGCTACACCTTC
j_gene: TRBJ1-4; abundance: once; v_gene: TRBV28; d_gene: -; CDR3aa: CASSSELNEKLFF; CDR3nt: TGTGCCAGCAGTTCGGAACTAAATGAAAAACTGTTTTTT
j_gene: TRBJ2-7; abundance: -; v_gene: TRBV6-1; d_gene: -; CDR3aa: CASSDGGRDLNYEQYF; CDR3nt: TGTGCCAGCAGTGATGGAGGTCGGGACTTGAACTACGAGCAGTACTTC
j_gene: TRBJ1-3; abundance: -; v_gene: TRBV7-2; d_gene: -; CDR3aa: CASSLSTGTGNTIYF; CDR3nt: TGTGCCAGCAGCCTCTCAACGGGGACTGGAAACACCATATATTTT
j_gene: TRBJ2-7; abundance: -; v_gene: TRBV5-1; d_gene: TRBD2; CDR3aa: CASSPTSGAYEQYF; CDR3nt: TGCGCCAGCAGCCCGACTAGCGGGGCCTACGAGCAGTACTTC
j_gene: TRBJ2-1; abundance: -; v_gene: TRBV28; d_gene: -; CDR3aa: CASSQAGIEFF; CDR3nt: TGTGCCAGCAGCCAAGCGGGTATCGAGTTCTTC
j_gene: TRBJ2-7; abundance: -; v_gene: TRBV4-1; d_gene: -; CDR3aa: CASSQESGTPYEQYF; CDR3nt: TGCGCCAGCAGCCAAGAGTCGGGGACACCCTACGAGCAGTACTTC
j_gene: TRBJ1-2; abundance: -; v_gene: TRBV6-6; d_gene: -; CDR3aa: CASSSLGGASNYGYTF; CDR3nt: TGTGCCAGCAGTTCCCTGGGGGGGGCGTCTAACTATGGCTACACCTTC
j_gene: TRBJ1-1; abundance: -; v_gene: TRBV18; d_gene: -; CDR3aa: CASSPERITEAFF; CDR3nt: TGTGCCAGCTCACCTGAGAGGATCACTGAAGCTTTCTTT
j_gene: TRBJ2-3; abundance: once; v_gene: TRBV14; d_gene: -; CDR3aa: CASSQDPGAWDTQYF; CDR3nt: TGTGCCAGCAGCCAAGATCCAGGGGCGTGGGATACGCAGTATTTT
j_gene: TRBJ1-3; abundance: few; v_gene: TRBV3-1/TRBV3-2; d_gene: -; CDR3aa: CASSQDRPGGNTIYF; CDR3nt: TGTGCCAGCAGCCAAGATCGACCGGGTGGAAACACCATATATTTT
j_gene: TRBJ2-7; abundance: -; v_gene: TRBV10-1; d_gene: -; CDR3aa: CASSGTGFYEQYF; CDR3nt: TGCGCCAGCAGTGGTACAGGGTTCTACGAGCAGTACTTC
j_gene: TRBJ2-4; abundance: -; v_gene: TRBV13; d_gene: TRBD1; CDR3aa: CASSLGDRDKNIQYF; CDR3nt: TGTGCCAGCAGCCTCGGGGACAGAGACAAAAACATTCAGTACTTC
j_gene: TRBJ2-3; abundance: -; v_gene: TRBV7-6; d_gene: TRBD2; CDR3aa: CASSHPAGGPSTQYF; CDR3nt: TGTGCCAGCAGCCATCCAGCGGGGGGGCCGAGTACGCAGTATTTT
j_gene: TRBJ1-2; abundance: -; v_gene: TRBV30; d_gene: -; CDR3aa: CAITGNGYTF; CDR3nt: TGTGCCATTACAGGGAATGGCTACACCTTC
j_gene: TRBJ2-2; abundance: -; v_gene: TRBV5-1; d_gene: TRBD2; CDR3aa: CASSIRGANTGELFF; CDR3nt: TGCGCCAGCAGTATTCGGGGGGCGAACACCGGGGAGCTGTTTTTT
j_gene: TRBJ2-5; abundance: -; v_gene: TRBV20-1; d_gene: TRBD2; CDR3aa: CSASRTSGIKGETQYF; CDR3nt: TGCAGTGCTAGTCGGACTAGCGGGATCAAGGGAGAGACCCAGTACTTC
j_gene: TRBJ1-5; abundance: -; v_gene: TRBV4-1; d_gene: -; CDR3aa: CASSQGMGGVRQPQHF; CDR3nt: TGCGCCAGCAGCCAAGGTATGGGGGGTGTTAGGCAGCCCCAGCATTTT
j_gene: TRBJ1-2; abundance: -; v_gene: TRBV28; d_gene: -; CDR3aa: CASTQDRRGYTF; CDR3nt: TGTGCCAGCACCCAGGACCGGAGGGGCTACACCTTC